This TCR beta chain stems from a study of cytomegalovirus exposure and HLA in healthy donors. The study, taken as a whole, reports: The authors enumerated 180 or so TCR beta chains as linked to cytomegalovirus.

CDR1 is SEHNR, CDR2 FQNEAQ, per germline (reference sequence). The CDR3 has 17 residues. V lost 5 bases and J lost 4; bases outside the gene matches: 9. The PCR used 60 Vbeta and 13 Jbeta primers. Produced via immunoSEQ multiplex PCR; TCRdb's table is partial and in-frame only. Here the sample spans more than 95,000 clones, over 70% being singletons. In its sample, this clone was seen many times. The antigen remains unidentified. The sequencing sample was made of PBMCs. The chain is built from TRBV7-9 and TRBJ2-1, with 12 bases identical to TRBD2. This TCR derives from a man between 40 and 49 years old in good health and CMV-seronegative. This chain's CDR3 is CASSPYSSGGAYNEQFF. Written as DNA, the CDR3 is TGTGCCAGCAGCCCATACTCTAGCGGGGGGGCTTACAATGAGCAGTTCTTC.